A selection of T cell receptor beta chains follows, all from one sample in a study of CD8+CD57+ T cells in acquired aplastic anemia. TCRdb processed the reads anew with MiXCR; each CDR3 protein has one entry. The repertoire includes under 200,000 distinct CDR3 sequences, 47% of them detected once, and 2.5% to 3.5% sits in the top ten. Sequencing was performed on sorted CD4+, CD8+, or CD8+CD57+ T cells (not recorded which) from PBMCs. All receptors derive from a human donor with aplastic anemia. CDR3s include the opening cysteine and the closing phenylalanine or tryptophan. Each record gives: D gene, clone size, J gene, V gene, CDR3 protein, CDR3 DNA. A D gene is named only where the DNA matches it firmly. Size values are once, few and many counts, or a class for expanded clones, and some rows have none.

>.|many|TRBJ2-1|TRBV2
CASKASANNEQFF
TGTGCCAGCAAAGCTAGCGCTAACAATGAGCAGTTCTTC
>.|many|TRBJ1-1|TRBV9
CASSVAGGRDTEAFF
TGTGCCAGCAGCGTAGCTGGCGGTAGGGACACTGAAGCTTTCTTT
>TRBD1|.|TRBJ2-5|TRBV9
CASSVAAGGTWETQYF
TGTGCCAGCAGCGTAGCGGCAGGGGGAACCTGGGAGACCCAGTACTTC
>TRBD1|medium-sized|TRBJ2-7|TRBV6-1
CASMDWGQDRAYEQYF
TGTGCCAGCATGGATTGGGGGCAAGACAGGGCGTACGAGCAGTACTTC
>.|many|TRBJ2-1|TRBV5-1
CASSLEAVSYNEQFF
TGCGCCAGCAGCTTGGAGGCAGTTTCCTACAATGAGCAGTTCTTC
>.|.|TRBJ2-7|TRBV9
CASSPGLSAAYEQYF
TGTGCCAGCAGCCCTGGGTTGAGTGCAGCCTACGAGCAGTACTTC
>.|many|TRBJ1-4|TRBV6-1
CASSGRPEPNEKLFF
TGTGCCAGCAGTGGCCGCCCGGAACCGAATGAAAAACTGTTTTTT
>.|.|TRBJ2-5|TRBV13
CASSLSSGLGETQYF
TGTGCCAGCAGCTTATCTTCAGGGCTGGGAGAGACCCAGTACTTC
>.|.|TRBJ1-2|TRBV6-4
CAISEGGGGYGYTF
TGTGCCATCAGTGAAGGGGGAGGGGGCTATGGCTACACCTTC
>.|.|TRBJ1-1|TRBV18
CASSPQGNEAFF
TGTGCCAGCTCACCCCAGGGGAATGAAGCTTTCTTT
>.|.|TRBJ1-1|TRBV7-7
CASSLDGSTEAFF
TGTGCTAGCAGCTTAGATGGGAGCACTGAAGCTTTCTTT
>.|.|TRBJ2-7|TRBV2
CASSWVSGPYEQYF
TGTGCCAGCAGCTGGGTCTCGGGGCCCTACGAGCAGTACTTC
>.|.|TRBJ2-7|TRBV13
CASSFRLAPNSEQYF
TGTGCCAGCAGCTTTCGTCTAGCCCCCAACTCCGAGCAGTACTTC
>TRBD1|many|TRBJ1-2|TRBV9
CASSEGQGYYGYTF
TGTGCCAGCAGCGAGGGACAGGGATACTATGGCTACACCTTC
>TRBD1|.|TRBJ2-7|TRBV20-1
CSALGTGIDERYF
TGCAGTGCTCTTGGGACAGGGATCGACGAACGGTACTTC
>.|.|TRBJ2-7|TRBV20-1
CSANRSPPYEQYF
TGCAGTGCAAACAGGAGCCCCCCCTACGAGCAGTACTTC
>.|.|TRBJ1-2|TRBV7-2
CASSRTGLTYGYTF
TGTGCCAGCAGCCGAACAGGGCTGACCTATGGCTACACCTTC
>.|.|TRBJ2-5|TRBV10-2
CASSERVAEETQYF
TGCGCCAGCAGTGAGAGGGTAGCGGAAGAGACCCAGTACTTC
>.|few|TRBJ1-5|TRBV15
CATSGDRQQPQHF
TGTGCCACCAGTGGGGACCGCCAACAGCCCCAGCATTTT
>.|.|TRBJ2-5|TRBV7-6
CASSSEAGRQETQYF
TGTGCCAGCAGCTCCGAGGCAGGGAGGCAAGAGACCCAGTACTTC
>TRBD1|.|TRBJ1-1|TRBV29-1
CSVRQGNTEAFF
TGCAGCGTTAGACAGGGGAACACTGAAGCTTTCTTT
>.|many|TRBJ2-3|TRBV20-1
CSAPGGGTDTQYF
TGCAGTGCCCCCGGGGGCGGCACAGATACGCAGTATTTT
>.|.|TRBJ1-1|TRBV2
CASSFRENTEAFF
TGTGCCAGCAGCTTTCGGGAGAACACTGAAGCCTTCTTT
>TRBD1|.|TRBJ2-3|TRBV7-8
CASSSLRQGDRTDTQYF
TGTGCCAGCAGCTCCCTAAGACAGGGAGACCGCACAGATACGCAGTATTTT
>TRBD1|.|TRBJ2-1|TRBV10-3
CAIRGTDSYNEQFF
TGTGCCATCAGAGGGACAGACTCCTACAATGAGCAGTTCTTC
>.|many|TRBJ2-5|TRBV14
CASSNQGILQETQYF
TGTGCCAGCAGCAATCAGGGAATTCTTCAAGAGACCCAGTACTTC
>.|.|TRBJ1-5|TRBV7-2
CASSIGSGNQPQHF
TGTGCCAGCAGCATCGGGAGTGGCAATCAGCCCCAGCATTTT
>.|.|TRBJ2-3|TRBV2
CATPRTASTDTQYF
TGTGCCACCCCAAGGACAGCTAGCACAGATACGCAGTATTTT
>.|.|TRBJ2-1|TRBV10-2
CASSEVDEQFF
TGCGCCAGCAGTGAGGTTGATGAGCAGTTCTTC
>.|many|TRBJ2-2|TRBV24-1
CATGAAPTGELFF
TGTGCCACGGGGGCGGCTCCCACCGGGGAGCTGTTTTTT
>TRBD1|many|TRBJ1-5|TRBV9
CASSGMDRVQPQHF
TGTGCCAGCAGCGGCATGGACAGGGTACAGCCCCAGCATTTT